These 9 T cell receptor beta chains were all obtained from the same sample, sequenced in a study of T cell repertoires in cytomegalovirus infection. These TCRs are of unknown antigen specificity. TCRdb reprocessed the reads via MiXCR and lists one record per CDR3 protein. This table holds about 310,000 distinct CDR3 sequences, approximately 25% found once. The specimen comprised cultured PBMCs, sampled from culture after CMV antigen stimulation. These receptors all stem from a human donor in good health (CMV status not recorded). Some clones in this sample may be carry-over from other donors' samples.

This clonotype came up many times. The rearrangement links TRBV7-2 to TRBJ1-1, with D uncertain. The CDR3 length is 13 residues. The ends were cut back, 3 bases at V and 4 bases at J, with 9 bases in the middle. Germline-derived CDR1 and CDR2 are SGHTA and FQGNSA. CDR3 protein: CASSFSESTEAFF. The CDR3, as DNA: TGTGCCAGCAGCTTCTCAGAATCCACTGAAGCTTTCTTT.

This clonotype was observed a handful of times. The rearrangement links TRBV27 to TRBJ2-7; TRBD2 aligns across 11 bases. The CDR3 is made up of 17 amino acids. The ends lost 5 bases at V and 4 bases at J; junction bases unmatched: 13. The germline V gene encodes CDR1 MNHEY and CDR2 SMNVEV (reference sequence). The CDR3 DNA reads TGTGCCAGCAGTCACAAGACCACTAGCGGGAGAGGGTACGAGCAGTACTTC. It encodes CASSHKTTSGRGYEQYF.

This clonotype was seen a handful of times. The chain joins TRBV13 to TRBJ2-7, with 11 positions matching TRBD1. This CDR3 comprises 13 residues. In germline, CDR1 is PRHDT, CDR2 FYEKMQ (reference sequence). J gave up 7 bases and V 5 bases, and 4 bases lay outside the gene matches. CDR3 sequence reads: CASSGGTGGEQYF. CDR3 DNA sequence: TGTGCCAGCAGCGGAGGGACAGGGGGAGAGCAGTACTTC. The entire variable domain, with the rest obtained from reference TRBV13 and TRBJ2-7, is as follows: AAGVIQSPRHLIKEKRETATLKCYPIPRHDTVYWYQQGPGQDPQFLISFYEKMQSDKGSIPDRFSAQQFSDYHSELNMSSLELGDSALYFCASSGGTGGEQYFGPGTRLTVT.

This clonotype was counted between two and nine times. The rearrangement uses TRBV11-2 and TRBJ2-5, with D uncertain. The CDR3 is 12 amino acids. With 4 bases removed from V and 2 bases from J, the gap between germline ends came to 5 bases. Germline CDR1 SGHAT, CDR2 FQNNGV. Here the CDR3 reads CASSSTQETQYF. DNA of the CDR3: TGTGCCAGCAGCTCTACTCAAGAGACCCAGTACTTC.

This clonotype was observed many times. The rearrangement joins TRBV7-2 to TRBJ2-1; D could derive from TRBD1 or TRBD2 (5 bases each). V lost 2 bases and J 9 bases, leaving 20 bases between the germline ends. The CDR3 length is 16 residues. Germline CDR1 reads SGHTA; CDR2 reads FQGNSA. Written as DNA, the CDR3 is TGTGCCAGCAGCTTATCCCGTAATGTCAGGGCGGGTGAGCAGTTCTTC. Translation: CASSLSRNVRAGEQFF.

The CDR3 loop reads CASSRTVLTNNEQFF. Written as DNA, the CDR3 is TGTGCCAGCAGTCGGACCGTTTTGACCAACAATGAGCAGTTCTTC. V gene TRBV6-6 combines with J gene TRBJ2-1, with D uncertain. Trimming removed 5 bases from V and 5 bases from J, with 16 bases in between. The germline V gene encodes CDR1 MNHNY and CDR2 SVGAGI (reference sequence). The CDR3 contains 15 residues.

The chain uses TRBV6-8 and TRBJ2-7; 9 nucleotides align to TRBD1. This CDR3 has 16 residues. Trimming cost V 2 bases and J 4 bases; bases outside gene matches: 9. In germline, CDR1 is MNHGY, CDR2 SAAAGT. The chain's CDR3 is CASSYLYRQGVYEQYF. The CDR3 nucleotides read TGTGCCAGCAGTTACCTCTATCGACAGGGGGTTTACGAGCAGTACTTC.

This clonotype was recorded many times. For the CDR3, the DNA is TGTGCCAGCAGTTTATACAGGAGGAGCAATCAGCCCCAGCATTTT. Its translation: CASSLYRRSNQPQHF. V and J are TRBV12-3 or TRBV12-4 and TRBJ1-5, with a possible D match to TRBD1 (5 bases). There are 15 residues in the CDR3. V was shortened by 2 bases and J by 1 base, with 9 bases between the two germline ends.

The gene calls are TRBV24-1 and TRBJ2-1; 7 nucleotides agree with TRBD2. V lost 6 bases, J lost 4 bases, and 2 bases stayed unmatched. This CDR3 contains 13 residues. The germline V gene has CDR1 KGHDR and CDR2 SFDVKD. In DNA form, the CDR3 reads TGTGCCACCAGTCCTAGCGGATACAATGAGCAGTTCTTC. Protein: CATSPSGYNEQFF.